The 23 T cell receptor beta chains below all came from one sample that was sequenced in a study of T cell changes during pregnancy in multiple sclerosis. Sequencing used immunoSEQ multiplex PCR; TCRdb keeps in-frame clones, though not all of them. The table shows tens of thousands of clones, with roughly nine tenths occurring only once. Sequences were derived from CD4+ T cells from peripheral blood mononuclear cells, sampled before pregnancy. Receptor source: a female donor with multiple sclerosis, enrolled in a pregnancy study.

The chain recombines TRBV11-2 with TRBJ1-5; possibly TRBD1 for D (6 bases). The CDR3 sequence is 18 residues long. Germline-derived CDR1 and CDR2 are SGHAT and FQNNGV. The V end was cut by 4 bases, the J end by 2 bases, with 21 bases between. The CDR3 region has the DNA TGTGCCAGCAGCTCCCGTATAGGGTCAGGGGTTGGCAATCAGCCCCAGCATTTT. Its protein product is CASSSRIGSGVGNQPQHF.

This CDR3 is CASSLGQGPTNEKLFF. CDR3 nucleotides: TGTGCCAGCAGCTTGGGACAGGGGCCCACTAATGAAAAACTGTTTTTT. The genes are TRBV5-5 and TRBJ1-4, with 8 bases aligning to TRBD1. Germline V gene data show CDR1 as SGHKS and CDR2 as YYEKEE (reference sequence). The V gene end was trimmed by 0 bases and the J gene end by 2 bases; junction bases not matched to a gene: 3. CDR3 length: 16 amino acids.

This chain connects TRBV5-1 to TRBJ1-1; TRBD1 agrees at 9 bases. CDR1 and CDR2 from the germline V gene are SGHRS and YFSETQ. J was trimmed by 0 bases and V by 5 bases; bases with no gene match: 8. The CDR3 extends over 16 amino acids. The CDR3 nucleotides read TGCGCCAGCAGGAAGGGACAGGGAGTAATGAACACTGAAGCTTTCTTT. It is translated as CASRKGQGVMNTEAFF.

The chain has TRBV9 and TRBJ2-2; D is possibly TRBD1 (6 bases). The CDR3 is made up of 15 amino acids. Trimming took off 2 bases at V and 0 bases at J, with 8 bases between the two ends. CDR1 SGDLS and CDR2 YYNGEE come from the germline V gene. The CDR3 spells CASSVRDTNTGELFF. CDR3 nucleotides: TGTGCCAGCAGCGTGAGGGACACGAACACCGGGGAGCTGTTTTTT.

The V and J genes are TRBV18 and TRBJ1-3; D may be TRBD1 (5 bases). V lost 3 bases and J lost 0, with 18 bases in between. Germline-derived CDR1 and CDR2 are KGHSH and LQKENI. The CDR3 sequence is 18 residues long. For the CDR3, the DNA is TGTGCCAGCTCACCGAGACAGCTACACTTCAGCTCTGGAAACACCATATATTTT. It codes for CASSPRQLHFSSGNTIYF.

This clone appeared once. The V gene is TRBV6-5, the J gene TRBJ1-4, with 7 bases lining up with TRBD1. CDR1 and CDR2 from the germline V gene are MNHEY and SVGAGI. V lost 5 bases and J lost 12; bases outside the gene matches: 6. This CDR3 is built from 12 residues. CDR3 in DNA: TGTGCCAGCAGTAGGGGGACAGCGGAACTGTTTTTT. Its translation: CASSRGTAELFF.

V usage is TRBV4-1 and J usage is TRBJ2-3, with 10 bases that match TRBD2. The germline V gene has CDR1 MGHRA and CDR2 YSYEKL. The ends lost 0 bases at V and 8 bases at J; junction bases unmatched: 8. The CDR3 has 16 amino acids. Here the CDR3 DNA reads TGCGCCAGCAGCCAAGAAGAGCGGGGGGGCCGCGGTACGCAGTATTTT. As protein: CASSQEERGGRGTQYF.

This clone was recorded only once. The chain joins TRBV19 to TRBJ1-1; no firm D call. The CDR3 totals 16 residues. V dropped 5 bases and J dropped 3 bases, with 19 bases sitting between them. CDR1 and CDR2 from the germline V gene are LNHDA and SQIVND (reference sequence). CDR3 sequence (DNA): TGTGCCAGTAGTCACTTCGTATCTGGAGTTTACACTGAAGCTTTCTTT. Its protein product is CASSHFVSGVYTEAFF.

The chain carries TRBV4-3 and TRBJ1-2; the D gene is possibly TRBD1 (6 bases). The CDR3 spans 15 residues. V lost 5 bases and J lost 5, with 18 bases in between. Germline V lookup: CDR1 LGHNA, CDR2 YSLEER. CDR3 sequence: CASSLTQGSWYGYTF. The DNA of the CDR3 is TGCGCCAGCAGCTTAACCCAGGGGAGTTGGTATGGCTACACCTTC.

This clone was counted once. This chain connects TRBV6-1 to TRBJ2-5; TRBD2 matches at 7 bases. V was pared by 4 bases and J by 2 bases, with 4 bases of the junction left unmatched. The CDR3 runs 14 residues. CDR1 and CDR2 (germline): MNHNS, SASEGT. The CDR3 protein is CASSGSSGQETQYF. The CDR3 DNA is TGTGCCAGCAGTGGGAGTAGCGGGCAAGAGACCCAGTACTTC.

The chain uses TRBV19 and TRBJ1-2; TRBD1 aligns across 7 bases. The V segment lost 5 bases and the J segment 4 bases; nucleotides outside the gene matches: 7. Germline assignment: CDR1 LNHDA and CDR2 SQIVND (reference sequence). This CDR3 spans 14 amino acids. The DNA of the CDR3 is TGTGCCAGTAGTCCTCTCGACAGGGCCTATGGCTACACCTTC. It translates to CASSPLDRAYGYTF.

The V gene is TRBV5-6, the J gene TRBJ2-5, with 8 bases fitting TRBD2. This CDR3 region has 14 residues. The V gene's germline CDR1 is SGHDT and CDR2 YYEEEE. J was trimmed by 2 bases and V by 4 bases; bases with no gene match: 4. The CDR3 spells CASSRAGAQETQYF. The CDR3, as DNA: TGTGCCAGCAGCAGAGCGGGGGCTCAAGAGACCCAGTACTTC.

The V call is TRBV7-2, the J call TRBJ1-1; D not resolved. Germline loops: CDR1 SGHTA, CDR2 FQGNSA. The CDR3 runs 14 residues. Trimming shortened V by 3 bases and J by 5 bases, and 13 bases separated the two germline ends. The CDR3 nucleotides are TGTGCCAGCAGCTTCAAGGGTCGGGGAACTGAAGCTTTCTTT. It is translated as CASSFKGRGTEAFF. Full variable domain (missing parts from reference TRBV7-2 and TRBJ1-1): GAGVSQSPSNKVTEKGKDVELRCDPISGHTALYWYRQSLGQGLEFLIYFQGNSAPDKSGLPSDRFSAERTGGSVSTLTIQRTQQEDSAVYLCASSFKGRGTEAFFGQGTRLTVV.

The chain employs TRBV27 and TRBJ2-2, with D maybe TRBD1 (6 bases). The CDR3 contains 15 residues. Deletions cut 2 bases from V and 4 bases from J, with 11 bases between. Germline CDR1 MNHEY, CDR2 SMNVEV (reference sequence). The CDR3 reads CASSLTGMPTGELFF. Here the CDR3 DNA reads TGTGCCAGCAGTTTAACAGGGATGCCCACCGGGGAGCTGTTTTTT.

The chain joins TRBV30 to TRBJ1-5; possibly TRBD1 for D (6 bases). The germline V gene encodes CDR1 GTSNPN and CDR2 SVGIG (reference sequence). The germline V and J ends were trimmed by 7 bases and 5 bases, with 15 bases remaining between them. This CDR3 has 13 residues. CDR3 sequence reads: CASKGGGDQPQHF. CDR3 in DNA: TGTGCCTCCAAAGGGGGGGGCGATCAGCCCCAGCATTTT.

This clone was seen only once. The rearrangement links TRBV5-1 to TRBJ1-4; no definite D call. Germline V gives CDR1 SGHRS, CDR2 YFSETQ. This CDR3 is 14 amino acids long. The germline V and J ends were trimmed by 1 base and 8 bases, with 12 bases remaining between them. In DNA, the CDR3 is TGCGCCAGCAGCTTGCTGGCTGTCTCGGAAAAACTGTTTTTT. Its translation is CASSLLAVSEKLFF. Based on the CDR3 plus reference TRBV5-1 and TRBJ1-4, the full variable domain is KAGVTQTPRYLIKTRGQQVTLSCSPISGHRSVSWYQQTPGQGLQFLFEYFSETQRNKGNFPGRFSGRQFSNSRSEMNVSTLELGDSALYLCASSLLAVSEKLFFGSGTQLSVL.

The rearrangement links TRBV2 to TRBJ2-2, with TRBD2 matching over 9 bases. The trim removed 6 bases at V and 7 bases at J, leaving 12 bases unmatched. Germline CDR1 SNHLY, CDR2 FYNNEI. The CDR3 has 16 amino acids. CDR3 nucleotides: TGTGCCAGCAGATTTGGTAGTAGCGGGGGAGGCGGGGAGCTGTTTTTT. Translated, it gives CASRFGSSGGGGELFF.

This clone has just a few counts. The J gene is TRBJ2-1, the V gene TRBV19, with D possibly being TRBD1 (6 bases). The germline CDR1 and CDR2 sequences are LNHDA and SQIVND (reference sequence). V lost 3 bases and J lost 9, with 15 bases in between. The CDR3 is 14 residues long. The CDR3 spells CASSMASPRGEQFF. DNA of the CDR3: TGTGCCAGTAGTATGGCCAGCCCCAGGGGTGAGCAGTTCTTC.

V and J are TRBV9 and TRBJ2-3; 7 bases are a match to TRBD2. CDR3 length: 15 amino acids. Per the germline V gene, CDR1 is SGDLS and CDR2 is YYNGEE. Trimming removed 4 bases from V and 5 bases from J; junction bases left unmatched: 10. The CDR3 sequence is CASSTASGLIDTQYF. CDR3 in DNA: TGTGCCAGCAGCACCGCTAGCGGACTTATAGATACGCAGTATTTT.

This clone has a single count. This sequence joins TRBV6-5 and TRBJ2-3, with a possible D match to TRBD2 (7 bases). Between the trimmed V and J ends, which lost 6 bases and 3 bases, there was a span of 16 bases. The CDR3 has 15 residues. Germline-derived CDR1 and CDR2 are MNHEY and SVGAGI. CDR3 in amino acids: CASRAWGGRTDTQYF. CDR3 sequence (DNA): TGTGCCAGCAGAGCATGGGGGGGCCGTACAGATACGCAGTATTTT.

This clone turned up a few times. This chain joins TRBV20-1 and TRBJ1-1; no clear D. The CDR3 runs to 10 residues. V shed 5 bases and J shed 3 bases, with 4 bases lying between them. Germline lookup yields CDR1 DFQATT and CDR2 SNEGSKA (reference sequence). In nucleotides, the CDR3 is TGCAGTGCTTATTACACTGAAGCTTTCTTT. This sequence encodes CSAYYTEAFF.

The chain links TRBV4-3 to TRBJ2-1; perhaps TRBD2 as D (6 bases). The CDR3 consists of 17 residues. Germline V lookup: CDR1 LGHNA, CDR2 YSLEER. V lost 0 bases and J lost 2, with 14 bases in between. This CDR3 reads CASSQDPPGGAYNEQFF. In nucleotides, the CDR3 is TGCGCCAGCAGCCAAGACCCCCCCGGGGGAGCCTACAATGAGCAGTTCTTC.

The genes are TRBV4-3 and TRBJ2-1; 7 bases agree with TRBD2. The CDR3 is 18 amino acids. Germline V CDR1 and CDR2: LGHNA, YSLEER. V trimming: 4 bases; J trimming: 7 bases; junction bases outside the gene matches: 19. In DNA, the CDR3 is TGCGCCAGCAGCCCTGAAGGAAGCGGGGCCAGCTTTAGGAATGAGCAGTTCTTC. Translated, it gives CASSPEGSGASFRNEQFF.